This TCR beta chain was identified during a study of OX40 agonist ivuxolimab in advanced cancers. Study background: Ivuxolimab, an antibody acting as an agonist of OX40 (CD134), was used to treat patients.

Method: immunoSEQ multiplex PCR; TCRdb's copy keeps in-frame clones and lacks some. The data show 69,000 or so clones, approximately 90% seen once. Per the germline V gene, CDR1 is SGHNT and CDR2 is YENEEA. Trimming removed 1 base from V and 8 bases from J, with 11 bases in between. The CDR3 is 13 amino acids. The chain links TRBV11-3 to TRBJ1-1, with a tentative D call TRBD1 (5 bases). The source was CD4+ or CD8+ T cells sorted from blood, collected in a trial of the OX40 agonist ivuxolimab. The receptor's source is an adult with an advanced solid tumor such as melanoma, head and neck, liver or kidney cancer. The CDR3, as DNA: TGTGCCAGCAGCTTAGTATCCGAGGGGGAAGCTTTCTTT. Its protein is CASSLVSEGEAFF.